This T cell receptor (beta chain) comes out of a study of beta chain features in type 1 diabetes. Study as a whole: Examined across all samples were about 99,000,000 sorted cells. Study outcomes and limitations: For patients, the naive, central memory and Treg TCRB repertoires appeared more alike than for healthy donors.

Expressed TCRB transcripts got sequenced, as all isolated RNA was reverse transcribed. Sequenced by immunoSEQ multiplex PCR; TCRdb stores in-frame clones only, minus some. Counted here are under 950,000 clones, roughly 15% occurring once; the ten biggest clones make up 0.023%. This clone was picked up a small number of times. Antigen unknown. V lost 3 bases, J lost 1 base, and 6 bases lay in between. Looked up from germline, CDR1 is LNHDA and CDR2 is SQIVND (reference sequence). The CDR3 covers 13 residues. This chain joins TRBV19 and TRBJ1-1; D ambiguous. The clonotype originates from a woman younger than 35 in good health. Sequencing used naive CD4+ T cells from blood. As DNA, the CDR3 is TGTGCCAGTAGTATTTGGGGGAACACTGAAGCTTTCTTT. It codes for CASSIWGNTEAFF. Full variable domain (missing parts from reference TRBV19 and TRBJ1-1): DGGITQSPKYLFRKEGQNVTLSCEQNLNHDAMYWYRQDPGQGLRLIYYSQIVNDFQKGDIAEGYSVSREKKESFPLTVTSAQKNPTAFYLCASSIWGNTEAFFGQGTRLTVV.